These 21 T cell receptor beta chains came from one sample sequenced in a study of tumor-infiltrating lymphocytes in primary liver carcinoma. The study co-extracted DNA and RNA from 20-30 mg of unsorted bulk tissue. TCR beta cDNA was prepared out of roughly 500 ng total RNA by means of a constant-region primer. What produced the TCR beta libraries was three nested multiplex PCR rounds using slightly modified ARM-PCR. Both of the initial two PCR rounds ran for nine to eleven cycles and employed TRBV1-TRBV30 forward primers alongside a C-beta reverse primer. One entry per CDR3 protein, called by TCRdb with MiXCR from the multiplex PCR reads. The table includes nearly 50,000 distinct CDR3 sequences, over 65% detected once. The material sequenced was liver tumor tissue from sampling region 3. Described subset: tumor region T3, left-lateral pole. These receptors all stem from a man aged 35 to 55 with primary liver carcinoma and hepatitis B virus infection.

Turning to this clonotype: Relative to the germline gene, one junction end is altered; a read error may explain this. The rearrangement links TRBV11-2 to TRBJ2-1; no clear D. The CDR3 consists of 13 residues. Germline loops: CDR1 SGHAT, CDR2 FQNNGV. The CDR3 spells CANSLNDAHELFF. In DNA form, the CDR3 reads TGTGCCAACAGCTTAAATGATGCCCATGAGCTGTTCTTC.

With respect to this clonotype: At one of its ends the junction is not consistent with the germline gene, which may arise from a read error. The chain has TRBV30 and TRBJ1-5; no clear D. CDR3 length: 12 residues. Germline V gives CDR1 GTSNPN, CDR2 SVGIG (reference sequence). This chain's CDR3 is CVWTSGNQPQHF. The CDR3 bases are TGTGTCTGGACTTCTGGGAATCAGCCCCAGCATTTT.

Regarding this clonotype: The junction departs from germline at one end; a sequencing error may be responsible. The chain joins TRBV4-2 to TRBJ2-5; 9 bases match TRBD2. Germline CDR1 is LGHNA and CDR2 is YNFKEQ. CDR3 size: 16 residues. CDR3 DNA: TGTGCCAACAGCCAAGATTTGGGACTAGCCGTAGAGACCCAGTACTTC. Residues: CANSQDLGLAVETQYF.

Worth noting for this clonotype: Since no conserved phenylalanine or tryptophan closes the CDR3, a read error is the likely cause. No DNA is shown, since the ends of the CDR3 on it are uncertain; the CDR3 is the one TCRdb lists. This chain's CDR3 is CASSRWGGQPQHL. The chain links TRBV6-1 to TRBJ1-5. Termini included, the CDR3 measures 13 amino acids. In germline, CDR1 is MNHNS, CDR2 SASEGT.

This clonotype has just a few counts. Lacking the conserved final phenylalanine or tryptophan, this CDR3 likely reflects a read error. J is TRBJ2-7 and V is TRBV6-6; D perhaps matches TRBD2 (5 bases). The length of the CDR3 is 13 residues. Germline V gives CDR1 MNHNY, CDR2 SVGAGI (reference sequence). Trimming cost V 6 bases and J 4 bases, with 13 bases left between them. The CDR3 is CASRRESGYEQYL. CDR3 nucleotides: TGTGCCAGCAGACGGGAAAGTGGTTACGAGCAGTACCTC.

Details on this clonotype: Relative to the germline gene, one junction end is altered; a read error may explain this. The chain is built from TRBV6-1 and TRBJ1-2, with D tentatively TRBD1 (5 bases). Per germline, CDR1 MNHNS and CDR2 SASEGT. The CDR3 totals 16 residues. The CDR3, as DNA: TGTGCCAGCATTGAAAGGGTGGATACGGGGGATCATGGCTACACCTTC. Its protein is CASIERVDTGDHGYTF.

With regard to this clonotype: One end of the junction fails to match germline, which may point to a read error. The V call is TRBV29-1, the J call TRBJ2-3; TRBD2 agrees at 8 bases. Germline V gene sequence: CDR1 SQVTM, CDR2 ANQGSEA. CDR3 length equals 17 residues. CDR3 DNA sequence: TGTATCGTTGCCTCCCCGGGACAAGCGGGAGTTGGAGATACGCAGTATTTT. This translates into CIVASPGQAGVGDTQYF.

This clonotype was recorded at least ten times. This chain uses TRBV4-1 with TRBJ2-1; 15 nucleotides match TRBD2. With 5 bases clipped from V and 7 bases from J, the junction kept 18 bases outside the gene matches. Germline values: CDR1 MGHRA, CDR2 YSYEKL. This CDR3 region has 20 residues. DNA of the CDR3: TGCGCCAGCAGCTCCTCAGACAGCGGACTAGCGGGAGGGCCGGGAAATGAGCAGTTCTTC. This codes for CASSSSDSGLAGGPGNEQFF.

In regard to this clonotype: Just one base apart from a much larger clone, this may be a read error. The chain is built from TRBV29-1 and TRBJ2-1; 11 nucleotides match TRBD2. Trimming at V came to 1 base and at J to 5 bases, leaving 7 bases not matched to a gene. CDR1 is SQVTM, CDR2 ANQGSEA, per germline. The length of the CDR3 is 16 residues. The CDR3 nucleotides are TGCAGCGTTGAAGGGGGGGCTAGCGGGAGGCACAATGAGCAGTTCTTC. Its translation: CSVEGGASGRHNEQFF.

The chain joins TRBV4-1 to TRBJ2-1, with D perhaps assigned TRBD1 or TRBD2 (5 bases each). V lost 3 bases to trimming and J lost 7 bases, with 16 bases between them. Germline V CDR1 and CDR2: MGHRA, YSYEKL. CDR3 length equals 15 residues. CDR3: CASSHNRRPENEQFF. The CDR3 DNA follows: TGCGCCAGCAGCCATAACAGGAGGCCCGAAAATGAGCAGTTCTTC.

This clonotype is medium-sized within its sample. The rearrangement uses TRBV11-2 and TRBJ1-1, with D unclear. Germline assignment: CDR1 SGHAT and CDR2 FQNNGV. The CDR3 is made up of 12 amino acids. Trimming took 5 bases from V and 10 from J, leaving 14 bases between them. In DNA, the CDR3 is TGTGCCAGCAGCCCTCCGGGGTGGGGAGCTTTCTTT. Its protein is CASSPPGWGAFF.

In this sample, this clonotype turned up a few times. The germline gene is not matched at one end of the junction; a read error may be the cause. The V call is TRBV6-2 or TRBV6-3, the J call TRBJ2-7; D gene unclear. The CDR3 contains 13 residues. Germline V gene lookup returns CDR1 MNHEY and CDR2 SVGEGT. For the CDR3, the DNA is TGTGTCAGCTCCCCTTCCGGCCCCTACGAGCAGTACTTC. Its translation is CVSSPSGPYEQYF.

J is TRBJ2-3 and V is TRBV11-2; 7 bases match TRBD2. The trim removed 11 bases at V and 15 bases at J, leaving 23 bases unmatched. CDR1 and CDR2 from the germline V gene are SGHAT and FQNNGV. CDR3 length: 14 amino acids. The CDR3 DNA follows: TGTGCCGGAGGGGCGCGGGAGCCCGCAGATACACACTATTTT. Translation gives CAGGAREPADTHYF.

This clonotype was recorded many times. This chain links TRBV6-1 with TRBJ2-1; D is possibly TRBD2 (6 bases). The CDR3 loop spans 15 amino acids. Germline-derived CDR1 and CDR2 are MNHNS and SASEGT. V was shortened by 2 bases and J by 4 bases, with 12 bases between the two germline ends. The DNA of the CDR3 is TGTGCCAGCAGTGAACGAAGCGGAGGGTACAATGAGCAGTTCTTC. Translating it yields CASSERSGGYNEQFF.

The rearrangement uses TRBV20-1 and TRBJ1-2, with D unclear. The CDR3 loop spans 12 amino acids. Germline CDR1 is DFQATT and CDR2 is SNEGSKA (reference sequence). The ends were cut back, 6 bases at V and 4 bases at J, with 12 bases in the middle. The CDR3 here is CSALGGIYGYTF. Written as DNA, the CDR3 is TGCAGTGCCCTCGGCGGTATCTATGGCTACACCTTC.

This clonotype was observed at least ten times. The chain couples TRBV6-1 to TRBJ2-1; D is perhaps TRBD2 (6 bases). The V and J ends lost 0 bases and 5 bases respectively, with 11 bases between them. From germline, CDR1 is MNHNS and CDR2 SASEGT. The CDR3 consists of 15 residues. CDR3 loop: CASSEAGGDDNEQFF. DNA for the CDR3: TGTGCCAGCAGTGAAGCCGGAGGGGACGACAATGAGCAGTTCTTC.

The V call is TRBV10-2, the J call TRBJ1-5; D possibly corresponds to TRBD1 (6 bases). Trimming pared 0 bases from V and 6 bases from J, leaving 12 bases between. CDR1 is WSHSY and CDR2 is SAAADI in the germline V gene. The CDR3 is made up of 15 amino acids. CDR3 bases: TGCGCCAGCAGTGAGTCCAGGGGCGAGGGTCAGCCCCAGCATTTT. Its protein product is CASSESRGEGQPQHF.

Turning to this clonotype: One end of the junction varies from germline; a read error may be responsible. The chain is built from TRBV12-3 or TRBV12-4 and TRBJ2-2; 7 nucleotides agree with TRBD1. This CDR3 region has 12 residues. CDR3 DNA: TGTGCTAGCAGTACAGGGGACGGGGAGCTGTTTTTT. This gives the protein CASSTGDGELFF.

Turning to this clonotype: One junction end does not reproduce the germline sequence, and a read error may be involved. The chain joins TRBV28 to TRBJ1-4; D may be TRBD1 (6 bases). Germline assignment: CDR1 MDHEN and CDR2 SYDVKM. The CDR3 runs 14 residues. CDR3 amino acids: CASSVQGTNEKLFF. CDR3 coding DNA: TGTGCCAGCAGTGTGCAGGGGACTAACGAAAAACTGTTTTTT.

On this clonotype itself: The germline gene is not matched at one end of the junction; a read error may be the cause. The V call is TRBV11-1, the J call TRBJ2-5; 8 nucleotides align to TRBD2. CDR1 is SGHAT, CDR2 FQDESV, per germline (reference sequence). This CDR3 is built from 14 residues. The CDR3 bases are TGTGCCAGCAGCACGGGGGGGCCTCAAGGGACCCAGTGCTTC. Translation: CASSTGGPQGTQCF. The full variable domain, its missing parts supplied by reference TRBV11-1 and TRBJ2-5, is EAEVAQSPRYKITEKSQAVAFWCDPISGHATLYWYRQILGQGPELLVQFQDESVVDDSQLPKDRFSAERLKGVDSTLKIQPAELGDSAMYLCASSTGGPQGTQCFGPGTRLLVL.

The chain has TRBV12-3 or TRBV12-4 and TRBJ2-1; TRBD2 matches 7 bases. Trimming removed 6 bases from V and 16 bases from J; junction bases left unmatched: 9. The CDR3 totals 11 residues. The CDR3 region has the DNA TGTGCCAGCAGAAAGAGCGGGATTACATTCTTC. Its protein is CASRKSGITFF.